A selection of T cell receptor beta chains follows, all from one sample in a study of OX40 agonist ivuxolimab in advanced cancers. Measured with immunoSEQ multiplex PCR; TCRdb has only the in-frame clones, and not every one. The repertoire consists of more than 90,000 clones, with 84% occurring once and the leading ten covering around 5.5%. Sample: CD4+ or CD8+ T cells sorted from blood, taken in a trial of the OX40 agonist ivuxolimab. These receptor sequences come from an adult with an advanced solid tumor such as melanoma, head and neck, liver or kidney cancer. CDR3s include the opening cysteine and the closing phenylalanine or tryptophan. The order of the fields is D gene, V gene, clone size, J gene, CDR3 protein, CDR3 DNA. A D gene is named only where the DNA matches it firmly. Clone sizes are given selectively: once, few, many, or a class where the clone is expanded.

-	TRBV2	-	TRBJ2-2	CASISDGTGELFF	TGTGCCAGCATCTCGGACGGGACCGGGGAGCTGTTTTTT
TRBD1	TRBV6-6	-	TRBJ2-2	CASSYQTGGLGELFF	TGTGCCAGCAGTTACCAGACAGGGGGCCTAGGGGAGCTGTTTTTT
-	TRBV11-2	-	TRBJ1-2	CASSARDKRDYTF	TGTGCCAGCAGCGCCCGGGACAAGAGGGACTACACCTTC
TRBD2	TRBV27	once	TRBJ2-3	CASSFGGRVDTQYF	TGTGCCAGCAGTTTTGGCGGGAGGGTAGATACGCAGTATTTT
-	TRBV29-1	-	TRBJ1-1	CSVDRNTEAFF	TGCAGCGTTGATAGAAACACTGAAGCTTTCTTT
-	TRBV4-3	-	TRBJ2-7	CASSQDGYEQYF	TGCGCCAGCAGCCAAGACGGCTACGAGCAGTACTTC
TRBD1	TRBV5-1	-	TRBJ2-7	CASSQRDSKSGQYF	TGCGCCAGCAGCCAACGGGACAGCAAATCTGGGCAGTACTTC
-	TRBV6-1	-	TRBJ2-1	CASSPQGASGELF	TGTGCCAGCAGTCCTCAAGGGGCCTCCGGGGAGCTCTTC
TRBD1	TRBV6-1	-	TRBJ1-2	CASSGYRDRGPSHYGYTF	TGTGCCAGCAGTGGTTACCGGGACAGGGGCCCCTCGCACTATGGCTACACCTTC
-	TRBV6-1	-	TRBJ2-6	CASSEPTSGANVLTF	TGTGCCAGCAGTGAACCCACCTCTGGGGCCAACGTCCTGACTTTC
TRBD1	TRBV15	once	TRBJ2-1	CATSREQGDHRINEQFF	TGTGCCACCAGCAGGGAACAGGGGGATCACCGAATCAATGAGCAGTTCTTC
-	TRBV29-1	-	TRBJ2-5	CSVEEETQYF	TGCAGCGTTGAGGAAGAGACCCAGTACTTC
-	TRBV20-1	-	TRBJ1-3	CSAGPGNTIYF	TGCAGTGCAGGGCCCGGAAACACCATATATTTT
-	TRBV5-6	once	TRBJ2-1	CASSLEPGPRNEQFF	TGTGCCAGCAGCTTGGAGCCCGGGCCCCGGAATGAGCAGTTCTTC
-	TRBV9	-	TRBJ2-1	CASSVAHAASSYNEQFF	TGTGCCAGCAGCGTAGCCCACGCGGCTAGCTCCTACAATGAGCAGTTCTTC
TRBD2	TRBV4-1	-	TRBJ2-7	CASSQASGRGSFYEQYF	TGCGCCAGCAGCCAGGCTAGCGGGAGGGGATCATTCTACGAGCAGTACTTC
TRBD1	TRBV9	-	TRBJ2-7	CASSASGGSSYEQYF	TGTGCCAGCAGCGCCTCAGGGGGCTCCTCCTACGAGCAGTACTTC
TRBD2	TRBV7-6	once	TRBJ2-7	CASSLVSSGRDSDYEQYF	TGTGCCAGCAGCTTAGTATCTAGCGGGAGGGATTCGGACTACGAGCAGTACTTC
-	TRBV6-1	-	TRBJ1-5	CASSDRENQPQHF	TGTGCCAGCAGTGACAGGGAGAACCAGCCCCAGCATTTT
TRBD1	TRBV10-3	-	TRBJ2-7	CATRRGQGHEQYF	TGTGCCACCCGAAGGGGACAGGGCCACGAGCAGTACTTC
TRBD1	TRBV5-1	-	TRBJ2-1	CASSAGTADNEQFF	TGCGCCAGCAGCGCCGGGACAGCCGACAATGAGCAGTTCTTC
-	TRBV15	-	TRBJ1-2	CATSRDRGADGYTF	TGTGCCACCAGCAGAGATCGGGGGGCGGATGGCTACACCTTC
-	TRBV7-9	-	TRBJ2-7	CASSLGGGSYEQYF	TGTGCCAGCAGCTTAGGGGGCGGGTCCTACGAGCAGTACTTC
-	TRBV7-2	-	TRBJ1-2	CASSLVMAGYSF	TGTGCCAGCAGCTTAGTTATGGCAGGGTACTCCTTC
-	TRBV18	-	TRBJ2-5	CASSPPNTWYQETQYF	TGTGCCAGCTCACCACCGAATACCTGGTACCAAGAGACCCAGTACTTC
-	TRBV28	-	TRBJ1-2	CASSLPGTTGGYTF	TGTGCCAGCAGTTTGCCCGGGACAACGGGGGGCTACACCTTC
-	TRBV5-8	once	TRBJ1-5	CASSLVGPGLAYYQPQHF	TGTGCCAGCAGCTTGGTGGGGCCAGGCCTCGCGTACTATCAGCCCCAGCATTTT
TRBD1	TRBV5-1	-	TRBJ2-5	CASSLEQGKQETQYF	TGCGCCAGCAGCTTGGAACAGGGGAAACAAGAGACCCAGTACTTC
TRBD1	TRBV15	-	TRBJ2-5	CATSREDRGQETQYF	TGTGCCACCAGCAGAGAGGACAGGGGCCAAGAGACCCAGTACTTC
-	TRBV7-2	-	TRBJ1-3	CASSLKVGSGNTIYF	TGTGCCAGCAGCTTAAAAGTGGGATCTGGAAACACCATATATTTT
TRBD1	TRBV5-6	-	TRBJ2-7	CASSLADRGPFIEQYF	TGTGCCAGCAGCTTGGCCGACAGGGGCCCCTTTATAGAGCAGTACTTC